The 21 T cell receptor beta chains reported below all come from one sample, sequenced in a study of glioma-infiltrating T cells. The iRepertoire nested amplicon-rescue multiplex PCR amplified TCR alpha and beta CDR3s from RNA. Each CDR3 protein is one row after TCRdb ran MiXCR on the multiplex PCR reads. The data hold 90,000 or so distinct CDR3 sequences, with approximately 42% observed a single time. The sample was glioma tissue, nonneoplastic brain tissue, or PBMCs (not recorded which). These receptors were taken from a human donor with low-grade glioma or glioblastoma, undergoing nonglioma brain surgery, or in good health (not recorded which).

This clonotype was observed at least ten times. The chain recombines TRBV5-1 with TRBJ2-1; 13 bases match TRBD2. The CDR3 is 15 residues long. V trimming: 0 bases; J trimming: 10 bases; junction bases outside the gene matches: 4. CDR1 is SGHRS, CDR2 YFSETQ, per germline. DNA of the CDR3: TGCGCCAGCAGCTTGGCCGGGACTAGCGGGAAAGAGCAGTTCTTC. Translated, it gives CASSLAGTSGKEQFF. Full variable domain (remainder filled in from reference TRBV5-1 and TRBJ2-1): KAGVTQTPRYLIKTRGQQVTLSCSPISGHRSVSWYQQTPGQGLQFLFEYFSETQRNKGNFPGRFSGRQFSNSRSEMNVSTLELGDSALYLCASSLAGTSGKEQFFGPGTRLTVL.

The genes are TRBV6-9 and TRBJ2-7; maybe TRBD2 (5 bases). The CDR3 has 14 residues. The germline gives CDR1 MNHGY, CDR2 SVAAGI. Between the trimmed V and J ends, which lost 2 bases and 0 bases, there was a span of 8 bases. The CDR3: CASSYREGSYEQYF. CDR3 in DNA: TGTGCCAGCAGTTATCGAGAGGGCTCCTACGAGCAGTACTTC.

This clonotype was detected ten times or more. This rearrangement joins TRBV3-1 to TRBJ2-7, with D unclear. Germline CDR1 reads LGHDT; CDR2 reads YNNKEL (reference sequence). V dropped 2 bases and J dropped 4 bases, with 15 bases sitting between them. The CDR3 has 15 amino acids. The CDR3 region has the DNA TGTGCCAGCAGCCAAATACAAAGACCGCGTTACGAGCAGTACTTC. Translation gives CASSQIQRPRYEQYF.

This clonotype was counted many times. The rearrangement joins TRBV7-2 to TRBJ1-2; a weak D match, TRBD1 (6 bases). The CDR3 totals 14 residues. Trimming cost V 6 bases and J 4 bases, with 15 bases left between them. The V gene's germline CDR1 is SGHTA and CDR2 FQGNSA. CDR3 DNA: TGTGCCAGCAGGCCCTCCGGGGGCTCCTATGGCTACACCTTC. Translating gives CASRPSGGSYGYTF.

This clonotype was seen more than once but under ten times. The rearrangement joins TRBV12-3 or TRBV12-4 to TRBJ2-1, with 10 bases matching TRBD2. V trimming: 2 bases; J trimming: 9 bases; junction bases outside the gene matches: 7. The CDR3 covers 15 residues. The CDR3 is CASSLSASGGGEQFF. CDR3 DNA sequence: TGTGCCAGCAGTTTATCGGCTAGCGGGGGAGGTGAGCAGTTCTTC.

This clonotype was counted ten times or more. The chain uses TRBV2 and TRBJ2-2; TRBD1 matches at 7 bases. V shed 9 bases and J 1 base; nucleotides not matched to a gene: 2. From germline, CDR1 is SNHLY and CDR2 FYNNEI. The CDR3 consists of 13 residues. CDR3 in amino acids: CARGTENTGELFF. The CDR3 region has the DNA TGTGCCAGAGGGACAGAGAACACCGGGGAGCTGTTTTTT. Variable domain in full (rest from reference TRBV2 and TRBJ2-2): EPEVTQTPSHQVTQMGQEVILRCVPISNHLYFYWYRQILGQKVEFLVSFYNNEISEKSEIFDDQFSVERPDGSNFTLKIRSTKLEDSAMYFCARGTENTGELFFGEGSRLTVL.

This clonotype was detected many times. This chain uses TRBV7-9 with TRBJ2-3, with 16 bases lining up with TRBD2. CDR3 length equals 17 residues. The J segment lost 5 bases and the V segment lost 2 bases, leaving 4 bases of the junction unmatched. Germline V CDR1 and CDR2: SEHNR, FQNEAQ (reference sequence). The CDR3 DNA reads TGTGCCAGCAGCTTACCGGGACTAGCGGGGGGGAAAGATACGCAGTATTTT. As protein: CASSLPGLAGGKDTQYF.

The chain couples TRBV5-6 to TRBJ2-5; tentatively, D is TRBD1 (5 bases). Germline V gene sequence: CDR1 SGHDT, CDR2 YYEEEE. There are 15 residues in the CDR3. V dropped 7 bases and J dropped 2 bases, with 18 bases sitting between them. The CDR3 coding sequence is TGTGCCAGCTTATCGAGACAGCATGCTCAAGAGACCCAGTACTTC. Its translation is CASLSRQHAQETQYF.

This clonotype came up many times. The V and J genes are TRBV27 and TRBJ2-7; D is unresolved. This CDR3 comprises 13 residues. V was cut by 7 bases and J by 1 base, with 11 bases left in between. CDR1 MNHEY and CDR2 SMNVEV come from the germline V gene (reference sequence). This CDR3 reads CASTWAGSYEQYF. The CDR3 DNA sequence: TGTGCCAGCACCTGGGCCGGTTCCTACGAGCAGTACTTC.

A remark on this clonotype: One end of the junction is discordant with germline, which a read error may explain. The chain recombines TRBV12-5 with TRBJ2-2; D ambiguous. The CDR3 loop spans 13 amino acids. The germline V gene has CDR1 LGHNT and CDR2 FRNRAP. This chain's CDR3 is CASGLESVGQLFF. For the CDR3, the DNA is TGTGCTAGTGGTTTGGAATCCGTCGGGCAGCTGTTTTTT. Based on the CDR3 plus reference TRBV12-5 and TRBJ2-2, the full variable domain is DARVTQTPRHKVTEMGQEVTMRCQPILGHNTVFWYRQTMMQGLELLAYFRNRAPLDDSGMPKDRFSAEMPDATLATLKIQPSEPRDSAVYFCASGLESVGQLFFGEGSRLTVL.

This clonotype has ten or more counts. The V call is TRBV14, the J call TRBJ2-1; TRBD2 agrees at 12 bases. Germline trimming cut 6 bases from V and 7 bases from J; bases unmatched to any gene: 4. This CDR3 is built from 14 residues. CDR1 SGHDN and CDR2 FVKESK come from the germline V gene. CDR3 sequence: CASSPTSGRNEQFF. CDR3 bases: TGTGCCAGCAGTCCTACTAGCGGGAGGAATGAGCAGTTCTTC.

This clonotype has ten or more counts. The chain employs TRBV7-2 and TRBJ1-1; TRBD1 agrees at 8 bases. J was trimmed by 2 bases and V by 4 bases; bases with no gene match: 6. CDR3 length equals 15 residues. Germline values: CDR1 SGHTA, CDR2 FQGNSA. For the CDR3, the DNA is TGTGCCAGCAGCTCCCGGGACAGGACTAACACTGAAGCTTTCTTT. This gives the protein CASSSRDRTNTEAFF.

This clonotype occurred many times. The chain uses TRBV7-9 and TRBJ1-5, with D possibly being TRBD1 (5 bases). Trimming took 3 bases from V and 5 from J, leaving 11 bases between them. CDR3 length: 14 amino acids. Germline V gene sequence: CDR1 SEHNR, CDR2 FQNEAQ (reference sequence). This chain's CDR3 is CASSFDSSDQPQHF. The CDR3 DNA sequence: TGTGCCAGCAGCTTTGACAGTTCGGATCAGCCCCAGCATTTT.

There are many counts of this clonotype. The gene calls are TRBV25-1 and TRBJ2-3; D remains unclear. Germline V gives CDR1 MGHDK, CDR2 SYGVNS. Between the trimmed V and J ends, which lost 5 bases and 4 bases, there was a span of 16 bases. The CDR3 has 15 amino acids. The CDR3 DNA is TGTGCCAGCAGTCAGAATGGGCGTTGGGCAGATACGCAGTATTTT. Amino acids: CASSQNGRWADTQYF.

The chain combines TRBV20-1 with TRBJ2-7; TRBD1 matches 8 bases. The ends lost 3 bases at V and 5 bases at J; junction bases unmatched: 3. CDR1 and CDR2 (germline): DFQATT, SNEGSKA (reference sequence). There are 12 residues in the CDR3. The CDR3: CSASTGGHEQYF. The CDR3 DNA is TGCAGTGCTAGTACAGGGGGACACGAGCAGTACTTC.

This clonotype was seen many times. The chain carries TRBV20-1 and TRBJ2-5; 9 nucleotides line up with TRBD1. V was pared by 5 bases and J by 4 bases, with 8 bases of the junction left unmatched. This CDR3 region has 14 residues. Germline CDR1 is DFQATT and CDR2 is SNEGSKA (reference sequence). The CDR3 is CSARPGTGSETQYF. The CDR3 DNA follows: TGCAGTGCTCGTCCCGGGACAGGGTCAGAGACCCAGTACTTC.

This clonotype was recorded many times. The chain uses TRBV3-1 and TRBJ2-5; D uncertain. Germline CDR1 and CDR2: LGHDT and YNNKEL (reference sequence). The length of the CDR3 is 10 residues. V was clipped by 0 bases and J by 7 bases, with 0 bases between them. The CDR3 sequence: CASSQETQYF. Here the CDR3 DNA reads TGTGCCAGCAGCCAAGAGACCCAGTACTTC.

On this clonotype: Possible read error: a much larger clone is one base away. This chain joins TRBV5-1 and TRBJ2-5; D unclear. Germline V CDR1 and CDR2: SGHRS, YFSETQ. The CDR3 has 13 residues. Trimming pared 0 bases from V and 3 bases from J, leaving 6 bases between. The CDR3 nucleotides are TGCGCCAGCAGCTTGGCTTTGAAAGAGACCCAGTACTTC. Translation gives CASSLALKETQYF.

This clonotype occurred many times. The chain couples TRBV5-4 to TRBJ2-5, with unresolved D. V lost 0 bases and J lost 1, with 13 bases in between. CDR1 SGHNT and CDR2 YYREEE come from the germline V gene (reference sequence). The CDR3 loop spans 16 amino acids. CDR3 region: CASSLVGSTSQETQYF. For the CDR3, the DNA is TGTGCCAGCAGCTTGGTCGGCAGTACTTCCCAAGAGACCCAGTACTTC.

This clonotype was seen just once. V and J are TRBV11-1 and TRBJ2-7; D is tentatively TRBD1 or TRBD2 (6 bases each). The CDR3 extends over 16 amino acids. Germline V gene data show CDR1 as SGHAT and CDR2 as FQDESV (reference sequence). The V end was cut by 5 bases, the J end by 3 bases, with 20 bases between. CDR3 amino acids: CASSPSGERGLYEQYF. CDR3 DNA sequence: TGTGCCAGCAGCCCCTCAGGGGAACGGGGGCTCTACGAGCAGTACTTC.

With regard to this clonotype: The conserved closing phenylalanine or tryptophan is absent in this CDR3, likely reflecting a read error. The chain combines TRBV7-3 with TRBJ2-1; D not certain. This CDR3 comprises 12 residues. Trimming shortened V by 10 bases and J by 4 bases, and 11 bases separated the two germline ends. CDR1 is SGHTA and CDR2 is FQGTGA in the germline V gene. The CDR3 sequence: CATGLNYNEQFL. CDR3 coding DNA: TGTGCCACCGGGCTAAATTACAATGAGCAGTTCCTC.